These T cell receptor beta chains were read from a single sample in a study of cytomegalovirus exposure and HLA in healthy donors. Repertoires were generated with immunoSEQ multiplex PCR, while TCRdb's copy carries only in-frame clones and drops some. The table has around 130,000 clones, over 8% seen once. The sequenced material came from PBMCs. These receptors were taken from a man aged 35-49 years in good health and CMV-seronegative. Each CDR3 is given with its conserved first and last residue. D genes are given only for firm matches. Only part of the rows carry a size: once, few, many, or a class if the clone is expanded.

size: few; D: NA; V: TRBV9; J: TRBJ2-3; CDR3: CASSVGAEPTDTQYF; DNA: TGTGCCAGCAGCGTCGGCGCGGAACCCACAGATACGCAGTATTTT
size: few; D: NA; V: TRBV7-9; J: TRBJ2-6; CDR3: CASSLAGSSGANVLTF; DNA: TGTGCCAGCAGCTTAGCAGGGAGCTCTGGGGCCAACGTCCTGACTTTC
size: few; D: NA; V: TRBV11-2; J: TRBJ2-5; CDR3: CASSAQIQETQYF; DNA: TGTGCCAGCAGCGCCCAGATCCAAGAGACCCAGTACTTC
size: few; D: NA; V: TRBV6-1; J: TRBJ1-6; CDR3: CASRTSPGIHF; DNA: TGTGCCAGCAGGACCTCTCCGGGGATCCACTTT
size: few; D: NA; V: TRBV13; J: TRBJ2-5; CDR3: CASSQTPPETQYF; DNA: TGTGCCAGCAGCCAGACTCCCCCCGAGACCCAGTACTTC
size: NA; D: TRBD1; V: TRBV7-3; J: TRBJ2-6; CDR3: CASSLNPWGQGAGANVLTF; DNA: TGTGCCAGCAGCTTAAATCCTTGGGGACAGGGGGCTGGGGCCAACGTCCTGACTTTC
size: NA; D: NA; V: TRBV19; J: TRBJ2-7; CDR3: CASSIQLSYEQYF; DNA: TGTGCCAGTAGTATTCAACTCTCCTACGAGCAGTACTTC
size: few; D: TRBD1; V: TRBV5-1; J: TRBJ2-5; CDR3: CASSPGQGETQYF; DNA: TGCGCCAGCAGCCCCGGACAGGGAGAGACCCAGTACTTC
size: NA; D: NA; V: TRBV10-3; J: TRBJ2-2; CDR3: CAISGSPTPGELFF; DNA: TGTGCCATCAGTGGTTCACCTACCCCCGGGGAGCTGTTTTTT
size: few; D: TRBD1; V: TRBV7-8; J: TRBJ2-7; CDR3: CASSSLRGTGSYEQYF; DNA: TGTGCCAGCAGCTCCCTCCGAGGGACAGGGTCCTACGAGCAGTACTTC
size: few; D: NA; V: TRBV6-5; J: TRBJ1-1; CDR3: CVSSTWAGRNTEAFF; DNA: TGTGTCAGCAGCACTTGGGCAGGTAGGAACACTGAAGCTTTCTTT
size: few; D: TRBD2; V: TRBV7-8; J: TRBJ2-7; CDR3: CASSFGVAGGLSYEQYF; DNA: TGTGCCAGCAGCTTCGGGGTAGCGGGGGGCCTCTCCTACGAGCAGTACTTC
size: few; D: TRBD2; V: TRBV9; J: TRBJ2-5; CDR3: CASSFSGGDGTQYF; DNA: TGTGCCAGCAGCTTCAGCGGGGGAGACGGTACCCAGTACTTC
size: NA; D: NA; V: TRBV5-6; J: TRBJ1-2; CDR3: CASSPTGRANYGYTF; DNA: TGTGCCAGCAGCCCAACAGGGCGAGCTAACTATGGCTACACCTTC
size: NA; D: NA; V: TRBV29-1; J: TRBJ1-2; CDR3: CSVDQTRGGYGYTF; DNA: TGCAGCGTTGACCAGACAAGGGGAGGCTATGGCTACACCTTC
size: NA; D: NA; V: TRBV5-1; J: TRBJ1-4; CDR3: CASSLASGPNEKLFF; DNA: TGCGCCAGCAGCTTGGCCTCTGGGCCTAATGAAAAACTGTTTTTT
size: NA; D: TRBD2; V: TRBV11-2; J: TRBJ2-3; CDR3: CASSLDGVAAGGLGDTQYF; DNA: TGTGCCAGCAGCTTAGATGGGGTTGCAGCGGGGGGGCTGGGAGATACGCAGTATTTT
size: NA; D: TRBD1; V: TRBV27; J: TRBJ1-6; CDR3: CASSWTGSGSPLHF; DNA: TGTGCCAGCAGTTGGACAGGGTCGGGTTCACCCCTCCACTTT